The 20 T cell receptor beta chains in this list originate from one sample, sequenced in a study of blood T cell repertoires in COVID-19 (dated by TCRdb to the early 2020s). Receptors were amplified or captured by the immunoSEQ multiplex PCR assay. TCRdb carries this immuneACCESS record with in-frame sequences only. Its versions omit some clonotypes, under half of them owing to an unresolved V gene in the studies checked, with the rest unexplained. The sample profile shows roughly 190,000 clones; about four fifths of them were found once. The ten biggest clones cover approximately 3% of the sample. Sequencing input: PBMCs or T cells enriched from blood (not recorded which). The receptors stem from a woman aged 30 to 39 who had recovered from COVID-19.

The V gene is TRBV28, the J gene TRBJ1-1, with TRBD1 as a possible D gene (5 bases). V shed 3 bases and J shed 3 bases, with 11 bases lying between them. Germline CDR1 is MDHEN and CDR2 is SYDVKM. This CDR3 is built from 14 residues. CDR3 amino acids: CASSLSWGDTEAFF. The CDR3 DNA follows: TGTGCCAGCAGTTTGAGTTGGGGGGACACTGAAGCTTTCTTT.

The V call is TRBV28, the J call TRBJ2-7, with D possibly being TRBD2 (5 bases). Trimming removed 6 bases at V and 0 bases at J, with 15 bases between. The germline V gene has CDR1 MDHEN and CDR2 SYDVKM. The CDR3 contains 15 residues. In DNA, the CDR3 is TGTGCCAGCAGGTCCGACCGCGGACTCTCCTACGAGCAGTACTTC. It specifies CASRSDRGLSYEQYF.

This clone was observed a handful of times. The chain carries TRBV28 and TRBJ1-4; the D is unclear. Germline CDR1 is MDHEN and CDR2 is SYDVKM. V was clipped by 3 bases and J by 4 bases, with 9 bases between them. The CDR3 extends over 14 amino acids. The CDR3: CASSFGLSNEKLFF. CDR3 nucleotide sequence: TGTGCCAGCAGTTTCGGGTTGAGTAATGAAAAACTGTTTTTT.

The chain combines TRBV5-1 with TRBJ2-1, with 12 bases matching TRBD2. The CDR3 sequence is 15 residues long. The V gene end was trimmed by 2 bases and the J gene end by 7 bases; junction bases not matched to a gene: 4. Germline-derived CDR1 and CDR2 are SGHRS and YFSETQ. The CDR3 loop reads CASSFLAGGQNEQFF. CDR3 bases: TGCGCCAGCAGCTTTCTAGCGGGAGGGCAAAATGAGCAGTTCTTC.

This rearrangement joins TRBV28 to TRBJ1-1, with TRBD1 matching over 7 bases. V dropped 6 bases and J dropped 5; count of bases not matched to a gene: 12. CDR1 and CDR2 (germline): MDHEN, SYDVKM. The CDR3 is 15 amino acids. The CDR3 sequence is CASSRPGQPFTEAFF. Here the CDR3 DNA reads TGTGCCAGCAGCCGCCCGGGACAGCCGTTTACTGAAGCTTTCTTT.

The genes are TRBV7-9 and TRBJ1-1, with TRBD1 as a possible D gene (5 bases). CDR3 length equals 15 residues. Germline V CDR1 and CDR2: SEHNR, FQNEAQ (reference sequence). The V gene lost 4 bases and the J gene lost 6 bases, with 18 bases spanning the gap. CDR3 nucleotide sequence: TGTGCCAGCAGCTCAACCTTTGGGGCTCACGCTGAAGCTTTCTTT. Amino acids: CASSSTFGAHAEAFF.

The chain uses TRBV6-5 and TRBJ1-4; 7 bases agree with TRBD1. Trimming took 3 bases from V and 6 from J; bases not matched to a gene: 7. This CDR3 has 15 residues. CDR1 is MNHEY and CDR2 is SVGAGI in the germline V gene. The CDR3 DNA reads TGTGCCAGCAGTTATCAGCCGACAGGGTATGAAAAACTGTTTTTT. It is translated as CASSYQPTGYEKLFF.

The chain recombines TRBV2 with TRBJ1-2, with D perhaps TRBD1 (5 bases). Germline V gene lookup returns CDR1 SNHLY and CDR2 FYNNEI. This CDR3 spans 14 amino acids. V dropped 4 bases and J dropped 8 bases, with 17 bases sitting between them. CDR3 sequence reads: CASSVYAGELGYTF. CDR3 in DNA: TGTGCCAGCAGTGTGTATGCGGGGGAGCTAGGCTACACCTTC.

This chain joins TRBV5-5 and TRBJ2-7; TRBD2 aligns across 7 bases. The J segment lost 0 bases and the V segment lost 6 bases, leaving 6 bases of the junction unmatched. This CDR3 is built from 14 residues. Germline CDR1 is SGHKS and CDR2 is YYEKEE (reference sequence). DNA of the CDR3: TGTGCCAGCACCCAGCGGGACCGCTCCTACGAGCAGTACTTC. This encodes CASTQRDRSYEQYF.

This chain joins TRBV7-9 and TRBJ2-1; D possibly corresponds to TRBD1 (6 bases). Per germline, CDR1 SEHNR and CDR2 FQNEAQ (reference sequence). The CDR3 is 14 residues long. V lost 8 bases and J 6 bases, leaving 17 bases between the germline ends. CDR3 residues: CASGRRQDGNEQFF. Written as DNA, the CDR3 is TGTGCCAGCGGACGTCGACAGGATGGCAATGAGCAGTTCTTC.

This chain links TRBV20-1 with TRBJ1-5; D ambiguous. Trimming stripped 4 bases from V and 11 bases from J, with 9 bases between. CDR3 length: 10 amino acids. Germline V CDR1 and CDR2: DFQATT, SNEGSKA (reference sequence). In DNA form, the CDR3 reads TGCAGTGCTATTAAAATGTCCCAGCATTTT. It codes for CSAIKMSQHF.

This rearrangement joins TRBV11-3 to TRBJ1-1, with D tentatively TRBD1 (6 bases). The CDR3 runs to 14 residues. The V gene's germline CDR1 is SGHNT and CDR2 YENEEA. V dropped 5 bases and J dropped 1 base, with 11 bases sitting between them. The DNA of the CDR3 is TGTGCCAGCAGCCCGGGACAATCGAACACTGAAGCTTTCTTT. This codes for CASSPGQSNTEAFF.

V is TRBV7-9 and J is TRBJ2-7; 14 bases line up with TRBD2. Losses at the gene ends were 5 bases for V and 2 bases for J; bases not matched to a gene: 2. This CDR3 has 15 amino acids. CDR1 is SEHNR and CDR2 is FQNEAQ in the germline V gene (reference sequence). The CDR3 DNA reads as TGTGCCAGCAGCCTGGGACTAGCGGGAGCCTACGAGCAGTACTTC. Protein product: CASSLGLAGAYEQYF.

The sample holds one count of this clone. The chain employs TRBV2 and TRBJ1-6; 9 nucleotides match TRBD1. Trimming cost V 0 bases and J 8 bases; bases outside gene matches: 8. Germline V gene data show CDR1 as SNHLY and CDR2 as FYNNEI. This CDR3 contains 17 residues. The CDR3, as DNA: TGTGCCAGCAGTGAAGCGGGGACAGGGTCGGTGGATTCACCCCTCCACTTT. Its translation is CASSEAGTGSVDSPLHF. Based on the CDR3 plus reference TRBV2 and TRBJ1-6, the full variable domain is EPEVTQTPSHQVTQMGQEVILRCVPISNHLYFYWYRQILGQKVEFLVSFYNNEISEKSEIFDDQFSVERPDGSNFTLKIRSTKLEDSAMYFCASSEAGTGSVDSPLHFGNGTRLTVT.

The chain links TRBV14 to TRBJ2-1, with TRBD1 as a possible D gene (6 bases). The CDR3 length is 17 residues. V gave up 0 bases and J gave up 2 bases, with 14 bases separating them. Germline V gene sequence: CDR1 SGHDN, CDR2 FVKESK. The DNA of the CDR3 is TGTGCCAGCAGCCAAGATCTCCGGGACACCACCTACAATGAGCAGTTCTTC. Its protein is CASSQDLRDTTYNEQFF.

This chain uses TRBV19 with TRBJ1-3; 7 bases agree with TRBD1. V lost 5 bases, J lost 0 bases, and 4 bases stayed unmatched. The CDR3 runs 15 residues. Germline V gene data show CDR1 as LNHDA and CDR2 as SQIVND (reference sequence). This chain's CDR3 is CASSAGQLSGNTIYF. The CDR3 DNA follows: TGTGCCAGTAGTGCGGGACAGCTCTCTGGAAACACCATATATTTT.

The rearrangement links TRBV4-2 to TRBJ2-7; the match to TRBD2 covers 7 bases. Trimming cost V 0 bases and J 1 base; bases outside gene matches: 6. The CDR3 is made up of 16 amino acids. Per the germline V gene, CDR1 is LGHNA and CDR2 is YNFKEQ. The CDR3 DNA reads TGTGCCAGCAGCCAAGAGCACCCCGGGGGGTCCTACGAGCAGTACTTC. Its protein is CASSQEHPGGSYEQYF.

The chain has TRBV29-1 and TRBJ1-1; possibly TRBD1 for D (5 bases). CDR1 SQVTM and CDR2 ANQGSEA come from the germline V gene. The CDR3 spans 13 residues. V was cut by 4 bases and J by 3 bases, with 12 bases left in between. The CDR3 DNA follows: TGCAGCGTTGGCGGGGCAGGAGACACTGAAGCTTTCTTT. It yields the protein CSVGGAGDTEAFF.

The chain links TRBV7-6 to TRBJ1-1; 9 positions agree with TRBD1. CDR1 is SGHVS, CDR2 FNYEAQ, per germline. V shed 1 base and J 3 bases; nucleotides not matched to a gene: 3. This CDR3 spans 15 amino acids. This chain's CDR3 is CASSLGGTGYTEAFF. The CDR3 nucleotides are TGTGCCAGCAGCTTAGGAGGGACAGGGTACACTGAAGCTTTCTTT.

The chain is built from TRBV29-1 and TRBJ2-2; 8 bases match TRBD2. The CDR3 contains 14 residues. Germline CDR1 SQVTM, CDR2 ANQGSEA. V lost 6 bases and J lost 7; bases outside the gene matches: 10. The CDR3 loop reads CSVGLVGVGGELFF. In DNA, the CDR3 is TGCAGCGTGGGACTAGTAGGAGTGGGCGGGGAGCTGTTTTTT.